This T cell receptor beta chain was captured by sequencing in a study of shared clonotypes between healthy human individuals. The overall study: Each donor's CD8 memory used one plate, CD8 naive two, each CD4 subset three.

Regarding the study as a whole: It was expected that sequencing depth would affect clonotype sharing among donors.

Comment on this clone: Antigen unknown.

As handled by the study authors: Sequence data from immunoSEQ were junction-only and lacked quality scores; consequently, filtering differed. Only in-frame clones appear in the TCRdb table, and some are missing; sequencing was by immunoSEQ multiplex PCR. V and J calls and clone size follow that table, whereas D and trimming were derived from the DNA. Seen here are approximately 2.5 million clones, over 85% observed once, and the top ten hold approximately 0.36%. With 2 bases removed from V and 7 bases from J, the gap between germline ends came to 5 bases. The CDR3 loop spans 11 amino acids. Looked up from germline, CDR1 is SGHAT and CDR2 is FQNNGV.

Sequenced input: naive CD4+ T cells from PBMCs. The subset denotes: CD45RA+ positively selected. The clonotype comes from a man aged 18 to 30 in good health. Some clones in this sample may be carry-over from other donors' samples. This rearrangement joins TRBV11-2 to TRBJ2-5; D is ambiguous. The CDR3 sequence: CASSLQVTQYF. CDR3 nucleotides: TGTGCCAGCAGCTTACAGGTGACCCAGTACTTC.